Below are 15 T cell receptor beta chains sequenced from a single sample in a study. TCRdb processed the 5' RACE reads anew with MiXCR; each CDR3 protein has one entry. This table has around 57,000 distinct CDR3 sequences, around 26% appearing once. The material sequenced was tumor-infiltrating memory CD4+ T cells sorted from the breast tumor. The sample's subset: memory CD4+ T cells, CD4+CD45RO+CD25-. The receptors were gathered from a female donor with breast cancer.

This clonotype appeared a few times. The chain employs TRBV4-1 and TRBJ2-1; 12 bases are shared with TRBD2. Germline assignment: CDR1 MGHRA and CDR2 YSYEKL. V trimming: 1 base; J trimming: 6 bases; junction bases outside the gene matches: 1. The CDR3 contains 15 residues. In DNA form, the CDR3 reads TGCGCCAGCAGCCAAGGGGGACTAGCGGGCAATGAGCAGTTCTTC. This translates into CASSQGGLAGNEQFF.

The gene calls are TRBV11-3 and TRBJ2-2; D gene ambiguous. Trimming cost V 0 bases and J 2 bases, with 4 bases left between them. CDR1 is SGHNT and CDR2 is YENEEA in the germline V gene. The CDR3 consists of 14 residues. CDR3 region: CASSLDGNTGELFF. CDR3 in DNA: TGTGCCAGCAGCTTAGACGGAAACACCGGGGAGCTGTTTTTT.

The chain couples TRBV25-1 to TRBJ1-2, with D possibly being TRBD1 (6 bases). V gave up 6 bases and J gave up 3 bases, with 8 bases separating them. The CDR3 has 12 amino acids. Germline-derived CDR1 and CDR2 are MGHDK and SYGVNS. The CDR3 spells CASRRQDYGYTF. CDR3 nucleotides: TGTGCCAGCAGACGACAGGACTATGGCTACACCTTC.

The chain uses TRBV7-2 and TRBJ1-2; no reliable D call. Germline V CDR1 and CDR2: SGHTA, FQGNSA. The V end lost 2 bases, the J end lost 4 bases, and 11 bases lay between the germline ends. This CDR3 has 14 amino acids. Written as DNA, the CDR3 is TGTGCCAGCAGCTTACTGAGGGAGGTCTATGGCTACACCTTC. This codes for CASSLLREVYGYTF. Filled out from reference TRBV7-2 and TRBJ1-2, the complete variable domain reads GAGVSQSPSNKVTEKGKDVELRCDPISGHTALYWYRQSLGQGLEFLIYFQGNSAPDKSGLPSDRFSAERTGGSVSTLTIQRTQQEDSAVYLCASSLLREVYGYTFGSGTRLTVV.

The V gene is TRBV3-1, the J gene TRBJ2-5; perhaps TRBD2 as D (5 bases). This CDR3 has 15 residues. Germline V lookup: CDR1 LGHDT, CDR2 YNNKEL (reference sequence). The V end was cut by 4 bases, the J end by 5 bases, with 17 bases between. The CDR3 region is CASSLRGTVGETQYF. CDR3 bases: TGTGCCAGCAGCCTCCGGGGAACGGTTGGGGAGACCCAGTACTTC.

The J gene is TRBJ2-2, the V gene TRBV6-2 or TRBV6-3; the match to TRBD1 covers 7 bases. V trimming: 6 bases; J trimming: 6 bases; junction bases outside the gene matches: 7. The CDR3 has 14 residues. Germline V gives CDR1 MNHEY, CDR2 SVGEGT. The DNA for the CDR3 is TGTGCCAGCAGCAATCCCACAGGGGCCGGGGAGCTGTTTTTT. Translated: CASSNPTGAGELFF.

The CDR3 coding sequence is TGCGCCAGCACGCCAACGGGGGGGCTGGGTGAGACCCAGTACTTC. Residues: CASTPTGGLGETQYF. The chain links TRBV5-1 to TRBJ2-5; 8 nucleotides line up with TRBD2. This CDR3 has 15 amino acids. Germline V gene lookup returns CDR1 SGHRS and CDR2 YFSETQ. V was pared by 6 bases and J by 5 bases, with 12 bases of the junction left unmatched.

This CDR3 is CSARSGGNEQFF. In DNA, the CDR3 is TGCAGTGCTAGAAGCGGGGGGAATGAGCAGTTCTTC. This rearrangement joins TRBV20-1 to TRBJ2-1, with TRBD2 matching over 9 bases. The trim removed 2 bases at V and 7 bases at J, leaving 0 bases unmatched. This CDR3 has 12 residues. CDR1 and CDR2 (germline): DFQATT, SNEGSKA (reference sequence).

A few counts support this clonotype. The chain couples TRBV6-5 to TRBJ1-6; D is possibly TRBD1 (6 bases). The CDR3 runs 13 residues. Germline-derived CDR1 and CDR2 are MNHEY and SVGAGI. The V end was cut by 4 bases, the J end by 7 bases, with 8 bases between. CDR3 residues: CASSFGTNSPLHF. The CDR3, as DNA: TGTGCCAGCAGTTTCGGGACAAATTCACCCCTCCACTTT.

The gene calls are TRBV7-2 and TRBJ2-1, with D possibly matching TRBD2 (5 bases). Trimming took 1 base from V and 2 from J, leaving 12 bases between them. This CDR3 has 16 residues. The germline CDR1 and CDR2 sequences are SGHTA and FQGNSA. CDR3 sequence: CASSLEGSGPYNEQFF. The DNA of the CDR3 is TGTGCCAGCAGCTTAGAGGGCAGCGGACCCTACAATGAGCAGTTCTTC.

The chain joins TRBV6-1 to TRBJ2-7; the D call may be TRBD1 or TRBD2 (5 bases each). CDR1 and CDR2 (germline): MNHNS, SASEGT. The CDR3 is 13 residues long. V lost 7 bases, J lost 3 bases, and 13 bases lay in between. The CDR3 DNA sequence: TGTGCCAGCAAAGCAGGGACCAACTACGAGCAGTACTTC. Amino acids: CASKAGTNYEQYF.

This sequence joins TRBV20-1 and TRBJ2-3, with unresolved D. The CDR3 length is 13 residues. Trimming removed 5 bases at V and 3 bases at J, with 12 bases between. The germline V gene has CDR1 DFQATT and CDR2 SNEGSKA (reference sequence). CDR3 region: CSAQRSGTDTQYF. Here the CDR3 DNA reads TGCAGTGCTCAGAGATCCGGGACAGATACGCAGTATTTT.

V and J are TRBV7-2 and TRBJ2-3; TRBD2 agrees at 9 bases. Looked up from germline, CDR1 is SGHTA and CDR2 is FQGNSA. The length of the CDR3 is 15 residues. The J segment lost 1 base and the V segment lost 7 bases, leaving 6 bases of the junction unmatched. This CDR3 reads CASTKGLARTDTQYF. The CDR3 nucleotides read TGTGCCAGCACCAAAGGACTAGCGCGCACAGATACGCAGTATTTT.

This clonotype occurred a few times. The chain couples TRBV7-2 to TRBJ2-5; D possibly matches TRBD1 or TRBD2 (5 bases each). The germline V gene has CDR1 SGHTA and CDR2 FQGNSA. The CDR3 runs to 17 residues. With 4 bases removed from V and 2 bases from J, the gap between germline ends came to 20 bases. The CDR3 region has the DNA TGTGCCAGCAGCTCCTATCGGTTTAGAGGGGCTCAAGAGACCCAGTACTTC. Translated: CASSSYRFRGAQETQYF.

The chain uses TRBV6-5 and TRBJ2-5; a possible D gene is TRBD2 (7 bases). The CDR3 covers 13 residues. CDR1 and CDR2 (germline): MNHEY, SVGAGI. Trimming removed 6 bases at V and 5 bases at J, with 13 bases between. The CDR3 spells CASRTPGGETQYF. The CDR3 DNA is TGTGCCAGCAGAACCCCGGGGGGCGAGACCCAGTACTTC.